The clone carrying this T cell receptor beta chain appeared a few times. Its specificity is unknown. This record comes from a study of Graves' ophthalmopathy and Graves' hyperthyroidism. CDR3 length equals 13 residues. The V gene lost 8 bases and the J gene lost 4 bases, with 15 bases spanning the gap. Germline V gene lookup returns CDR1 SNHLY and CDR2 FYNNEI. General observations from the study: The model achieved over 60% sensitivity and less than 85% specificity for ophthalmopathy progression. In separating ophthalmopathy from stable hyperthyroidism, a 13-signature model achieved approximately 91% sensitivity and 70% to 83% specificity.

Transcripts of RNA were the source for amplifying TCR beta CDR3 regions. HTBI primers were used in a first-round RT-PCR, which preceded a second-round multiplex PCR. Using its own MiXCR run on the multiplex PCR reads, TCRdb lists one record per CDR3 protein. The table includes about 500,000 distinct CDR3 sequences, just under 40% detected once. What was sequenced was peripheral blood or thyroid tissue (not recorded which). The sequence was obtained from an adult man with Graves' hyperthyroidism. The rearrangement joins TRBV2 to TRBJ2-7; D tentatively fits TRBD1 or TRBD2 (6 bases each). The CDR3 DNA reads as TGTGCCAGCTCACCGGGGGCAGGGTACGAGCAGTACTTC. As protein: CASSPGAGYEQYF.